This T cell receptor beta chain was documented in a study of cytomegalovirus exposure and HLA in healthy donors. Study findings and constraints: Cytomegalovirus-associated TCR beta chains were listed, numbering approximately 150.

This clone was recorded a few times. Its specificity is unknown. Primers: 60 Vbeta forward and 13 Jbeta reverse. The method was immunoSEQ multiplex PCR; TCRdb's version includes in-frame clones alone and lacks a portion of them. The table shows approximately 76,000 clones, with 55% to 75% occurring only once. V gave up 3 bases and J gave up 6 bases, with 12 bases separating them. Germline V lookup: CDR1 SGHDT, CDR2 YYEEEE. The CDR3 covers 14 residues. Source material: PBMCs. The chain carries TRBV5-6 and TRBJ2-2, with D perhaps TRBD2 (6 bases). The sequence was collected from a young man in good health and CMV-seropositive. CDR3 protein: CASSWGGGAGELFF. CDR3 DNA sequence: TGTGCCAGCAGCTGGGGCGGAGGGGCCGGGGAGCTGTTTTTT. The full variable domain, completed using reference TRBV5-6 and TRBJ2-2, is DAGVTQSPTHLIKTRGQQVTLRCSPKSGHDTVSWYQQALGQGPQFIFQYYEEEERQRGNFPDRFSGHQFPNYSSELNVNALLLGDSALYLCASSWGGGAGELFFGEGSRLTVL.